What follows describes a single TCR beta chain. Its antigen remains unknown. This sample was included in a study of CD8 T cells in ankylosing spondylitis. General study points: There was a TCR beta motif, made of several highly homologous variants, that appeared characteristic of ankylosing spondylitis blood.

The V gene's germline CDR1 is SGHVS and CDR2 FQNEAQ. V gave up 4 bases and J gave up 3 bases; unmatched junction bases: 6. The CDR3 is made up of 16 amino acids. Via MiXCR, TCRdb re-called the 5' RACE reads, giving one row per CDR3 protein. The table records 30,000 to 35,000 distinct CDR3 sequences, around 30% of them present only once. The source of this sequence is a male donor with ankylosing spondylitis. The sequencing input was synovial fluid, either unsorted or a sorted T cell fraction (not recorded which). V usage is TRBV7-8 and J usage is TRBJ2-1, with 10 bases lining up with TRBD2. The CDR3, as DNA: TGTGCCAGCAGCTGGACTAGCGGAATGTTCTACAATGAGCAGTTCTTC. It encodes CASSWTSGMFYNEQFF.